This T cell receptor beta chain was recovered during a study of blood T cells in healthy people across ages. It was with a sample-barcoded 5' primer and a J-beta primer mix that a second PCR of about 6 to 11 cycles was run. MiXCR, applied by TCRdb to the 5' RACE reads, yields one record per CDR3 protein. The sample gives hundreds of thousands of distinct CDR3 sequences, approximately 25% of which show up once; roughly 9% is in the top ten. Trimming left V 6 bases short and J 3 bases short, with 14 bases between. Germline V lookup: CDR1 SGHAT, CDR2 FQNNGV. This CDR3 spans 14 amino acids. Another study also made use of these data, one on T cells of mothers and their children.

Sequenced sample: blood. The clonotype comes from a boy aged 5-17 years in good health. V usage is TRBV11-2 and J usage is TRBJ2-5; maybe TRBD1 (6 bases). DNA for the CDR3: TGTGCCAGCAGAATAACAGGGATCGAAGAGACCCAGTACTTC. This codes for CASRITGIEETQYF. Full variable domain (missing parts from reference TRBV11-2 and TRBJ2-5): EAGVAQSPRYKIIEKRQSVAFWCNPISGHATLYWYQQILGQGPKLLIQFQNNGVVDDSQLPKDRFSAERLKGVDSTLKIQPAKLEDSAVYLCASRITGIEETQYFGPGTRLLVL.